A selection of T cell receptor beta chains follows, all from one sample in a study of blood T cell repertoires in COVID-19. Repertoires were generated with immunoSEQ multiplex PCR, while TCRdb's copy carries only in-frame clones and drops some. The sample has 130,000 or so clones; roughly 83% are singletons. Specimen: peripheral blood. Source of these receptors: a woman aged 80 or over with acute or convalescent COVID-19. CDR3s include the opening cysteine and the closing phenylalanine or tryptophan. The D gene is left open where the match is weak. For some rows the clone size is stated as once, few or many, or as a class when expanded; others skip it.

CDR3 protein: CASTSNNEQFF
CDR3 DNA: TGCGCCAGCACTAGCAACAATGAGCAGTTCTTC
V gene: TRBV5-1
J gene: TRBJ2-1
D gene: .
clone size: .

CDR3 protein: CASSRYRDRVKTGELFF
CDR3 DNA: TGTGCCAGCAGCCGCTACCGGGACAGGGTAAAGACCGGGGAGCTGTTTTTT
V gene: TRBV3-1/TRBV3-2
J gene: TRBJ2-2
D gene: TRBD1
clone size: .

CDR3 protein: CASSYRLAGYPTGELFF
CDR3 DNA: TGTGCCAGCAGCTACAGACTAGCGGGGTACCCGACCGGGGAGCTGTTTTTT
V gene: TRBV14
J gene: TRBJ2-2
D gene: TRBD2
clone size: .

CDR3 protein: CASRRRDTHRRYF
CDR3 DNA: TGTGCCAGCAGACGCAGGGACACCCATCGAAGGTACTTC
V gene: TRBV6-5
J gene: TRBJ2-5
D gene: .
clone size: .

CDR3 protein: CASSEGRGAEAFF
CDR3 DNA: TGTGCCAGCAGTGAAGGCAGGGGGGCTGAAGCTTTCTTT
V gene: TRBV2
J gene: TRBJ1-1
D gene: TRBD1
clone size: .

CDR3 protein: CASSYLTGSGSNQPQHF
CDR3 DNA: TGTGCCAGCAGTTACTTGACAGGGTCGGGGAGCAATCAGCCCCAGCATTTT
V gene: TRBV6-2/TRBV6-3
J gene: TRBJ1-5
D gene: TRBD1
clone size: few

CDR3 protein: CASSLVLAGDGYTF
CDR3 DNA: TGTGCCAGCAGCTTGGTCTTGGCAGGGGACGGCTACACCTTC
V gene: TRBV5-6
J gene: TRBJ1-2
D gene: .
clone size: .

CDR3 protein: CASSFNGGRGFEQYF
CDR3 DNA: TGTGCCAGCAGCTTCAACGGCGGGAGGGGATTCGAGCAGTACTTC
V gene: TRBV11-2
J gene: TRBJ2-7
D gene: TRBD2
clone size: .

CDR3 protein: CASSLIGYEQYF
CDR3 DNA: TGTGCCAGCAGCTTAATCGGGTACGAGCAGTACTTC
V gene: TRBV7-9
J gene: TRBJ2-7
D gene: .
clone size: .

CDR3 protein: CASSFGGQGRGYGYTF
CDR3 DNA: TGCGCCAGCAGCTTCGGCGGACAGGGACGAGGCTATGGCTACACCTTC
V gene: TRBV5-1
J gene: TRBJ1-2
D gene: TRBD1
clone size: .

CDR3 protein: CASSPGTSGALDTQYF
CDR3 DNA: TGTGCCAGCTCACCAGGGACTAGCGGTGCCCTAGATACGCAGTATTTT
V gene: TRBV18
J gene: TRBJ2-3
D gene: TRBD2
clone size: once

CDR3 protein: CASSYRGNTGELFF
CDR3 DNA: TGTGCCAGCAGTTACAGGGGGAACACCGGGGAGCTGTTTTTT
V gene: TRBV6-6
J gene: TRBJ2-2
D gene: .
clone size: .

CDR3 protein: CASSGQEKLFF
CDR3 DNA: TGTGCCAGTTCAGGTCAAGAAAAACTGTTTTTT
V gene: TRBV19
J gene: TRBJ1-4
D gene: .
clone size: .

CDR3 protein: CASSLESGGTYEQYF
CDR3 DNA: TGTGCCAGCAGCTTGGAATCCGGGGGGACCTACGAGCAGTACTTC
V gene: TRBV7-2
J gene: TRBJ2-7
D gene: TRBD2
clone size: few

CDR3 protein: CARSFVKSSYNEQFF
CDR3 DNA: TGTGCCAGAAGCTTCGTGAAGAGCTCCTACAATGAGCAGTTCTTC
V gene: TRBV5-3
J gene: TRBJ2-1
D gene: .
clone size: .

CDR3 protein: CASSKWRAGTHPDSNQPQHF
CDR3 DNA: TGTGCCAGCAGCAAATGGCGGGCGGGGACCCATCCCGATAGCAATCAGCCCCAGCATTTT
V gene: TRBV21-1
J gene: TRBJ1-5
D gene: .
clone size: .

CDR3 protein: CAWSTGSGNTIYF
CDR3 DNA: TGTGCCTGGTCAACGGGATCTGGAAACACCATATATTTT
V gene: TRBV30
J gene: TRBJ1-3
D gene: .
clone size: .

CDR3 protein: CASGAGDMNTGELFF
CDR3 DNA: TGCGCCAGTGGGGCGGGGGACATGAACACCGGGGAGCTGTTTTTT
V gene: TRBV10-2
J gene: TRBJ2-2
D gene: .
clone size: .

CDR3 protein: CASSLAETASITDTQYF
CDR3 DNA: TGTGCCAGCAGCTTAGCCGAGACAGCCTCAATCACAGATACGCAGTATTTT
V gene: TRBV7-6
J gene: TRBJ2-3
D gene: .
clone size: .

CDR3 protein: CASSQAPGGLDTIYF
CDR3 DNA: TGCGCCAGCAGCCAAGCCCCAGGGGGCCTGGACACCATATATTTT
V gene: TRBV4-3
J gene: TRBJ1-3
D gene: TRBD1
clone size: .

CDR3 protein: CASSRGGAEQFF
CDR3 DNA: TGTGCCAGCAGCCGCGGGGGGGCCGAGCAGTTCTTC
V gene: TRBV7-9
J gene: TRBJ2-1
D gene: TRBD2
clone size: .

CDR3 protein: CASRAPPNYGYTF
CDR3 DNA: TGTGCCAGCAGAGCACCGCCCAACTATGGCTACACCTTC
V gene: TRBV2
J gene: TRBJ1-2
D gene: .
clone size: few

CDR3 protein: CASSPGGGEKAFF
CDR3 DNA: TGTGCCAGCAGCCCGGGGGGAGGGGAAAAAGCTTTCTTT
V gene: TRBV7-9
J gene: TRBJ1-1
D gene: .
clone size: .

CDR3 protein: CAWSVIGRVMETQYF
CDR3 DNA: TGTGCCTGGAGTGTAATTGGCAGGGTTATGGAGACCCAGTACTTC
V gene: TRBV30
J gene: TRBJ2-5
D gene: .
clone size: .

CDR3 protein: CASSLEGAANEKLFF
CDR3 DNA: TGTGCCAGCAGCTTGGAGGGGGCGGCTAATGAAAAACTGTTTTTT
V gene: TRBV5-8
J gene: TRBJ1-4
D gene: TRBD1
clone size: .

CDR3 protein: CASSPLESSYEQYF
CDR3 DNA: TGTGCCAGCTCACCATTGGAGAGCTCCTACGAGCAGTACTTC
V gene: TRBV18
J gene: TRBJ2-7
D gene: .
clone size: .

CDR3 protein: CSARGQGEQYF
CDR3 DNA: TGCAGTGCTAGAGGACAGGGCGAGCAGTACTTC
V gene: TRBV20-1
J gene: TRBJ2-7
D gene: TRBD1
clone size: .

CDR3 protein: CASTQSPRGLFSYNSPLHF
CDR3 DNA: TGTGCCAGTACCCAGAGTCCCAGGGGGCTTTTCTCCTATAATTCACCCCTCCACTTT
V gene: TRBV19
J gene: TRBJ1-6
D gene: TRBD1
clone size: once

CDR3 protein: CASSLADGSDTQYF
CDR3 DNA: TGCGCCAGCAGCTTGGCCGACGGGTCAGATACGCAGTATTTT
V gene: TRBV5-1
J gene: TRBJ2-3
D gene: .
clone size: .

CDR3 protein: CASSDIAGTPHTGELFF
CDR3 DNA: TGTGCCAGTAGTGACATAGCGGGAACTCCGCACACCGGGGAGCTGTTTTTT
V gene: TRBV19
J gene: TRBJ2-2
D gene: TRBD2
clone size: .

CDR3 protein: CASSVAARGDEQFF
CDR3 DNA: TGTGCCAGCAGCGTAGCAGCGCGGGGCGATGAGCAGTTCTTC
V gene: TRBV9
J gene: TRBJ2-1
D gene: .
clone size: .

CDR3 protein: CASSRTTGEETQYF
CDR3 DNA: TGCGCCAGCAGCCGAACGACAGGGGAAGAGACCCAGTACTTC
V gene: TRBV5-1
J gene: TRBJ2-5
D gene: TRBD1
clone size: few

CDR3 protein: CASSQGTSGGETQYF
CDR3 DNA: TGTGCCAGCAGCCAAGGGACTAGCGGGGGGGAGACCCAGTACTTC
V gene: TRBV5-5
J gene: TRBJ2-5
D gene: TRBD2
clone size: .

CDR3 protein: CASRKTGNSNQPQHF
CDR3 DNA: TGTGCCAGTAGGAAGACAGGGAATAGCAATCAGCCCCAGCATTTT
V gene: TRBV19
J gene: TRBJ1-5
D gene: TRBD1
clone size: .

CDR3 protein: CASSFSRAGANVLTF
CDR3 DNA: TGTGCCAGCAGCTTTTCCCGGGCTGGGGCCAACGTCCTGACTTTC
V gene: TRBV7-2
J gene: TRBJ2-6
D gene: .
clone size: .

CDR3 protein: CARSSGGAIDYEQYF
CDR3 DNA: TGCGCCCGGTCTAGCGGGGGAGCTATCGACTACGAGCAGTACTTC
V gene: TRBV23-1
J gene: TRBJ2-7
D gene: TRBD2
clone size: .

CDR3 protein: CASSLDRANNSPLHF
CDR3 DNA: TGTGCCAGCAGCTTGGACAGGGCCAATAATTCACCCCTCCACTTT
V gene: TRBV7-2
J gene: TRBJ1-6
D gene: TRBD1
clone size: .

CDR3 protein: CATSELGGWNQPQHF
CDR3 DNA: TGTGCCACCAGTGAACTAGGGGGTTGGAATCAGCCCCAGCATTTT
V gene: TRBV24-1
J gene: TRBJ1-5
D gene: .
clone size: .

CDR3 protein: CASSGQRNTEAFF
CDR3 DNA: TGTGCCAGTAGTGGGCAGAGGAACACTGAAGCTTTCTTT
V gene: TRBV19
J gene: TRBJ1-1
D gene: .
clone size: once

CDR3 protein: CASRGQGDTEAFF
CDR3 DNA: TGTGCCAGCCGAGGACAGGGCGACACTGAAGCTTTCTTT
V gene: TRBV2
J gene: TRBJ1-1
D gene: TRBD1
clone size: .

CDR3 protein: CSVGRGMNYGYTF
CDR3 DNA: TGCAGCGTTGGAAGGGGAATGAACTATGGCTACACCTTC
V gene: TRBV29-1
J gene: TRBJ1-2
D gene: .
clone size: .

CDR3 protein: CAWRAGTASNQPQHF
CDR3 DNA: TGTGCCTGGAGGGCCGGGACAGCTAGCAATCAGCCCCAGCATTTT
V gene: TRBV30
J gene: TRBJ1-5
D gene: TRBD1
clone size: many

CDR3 protein: CASSGFAGPNYGYTF
CDR3 DNA: TGTGCCAGCAGCGGCTTTGCGGGGCCGAACTATGGCTACACCTTC
V gene: TRBV9
J gene: TRBJ1-2
D gene: .
clone size: .

CDR3 protein: CASSTPPRETQYF
CDR3 DNA: TGTGCCAGCAGCACACCCCCGCGGGAGACCCAGTACTTC
V gene: TRBV9
J gene: TRBJ2-5
D gene: .
clone size: .

CDR3 protein: CASSLTGLNTEAFF
CDR3 DNA: TGCGCCAGCAGCTTGACAGGGTTGAACACTGAAGCTTTCTTT
V gene: TRBV5-1
J gene: TRBJ1-1
D gene: .
clone size: .

CDR3 protein: CASSDLAGFTDTQYF
CDR3 DNA: TGTGCCAGCAGTGATTTAGCGGGATTCACAGATACGCAGTATTTT
V gene: TRBV25-1
J gene: TRBJ2-3
D gene: TRBD2
clone size: .

CDR3 protein: CASSDSSGGASGANVLTF
CDR3 DNA: TGTGCCAGCAGTGATAGTTCAGGGGGCGCTTCCGGGGCCAACGTCCTGACTTTC
V gene: TRBV6-4
J gene: TRBJ2-6
D gene: TRBD1
clone size: .

CDR3 protein: CASSPALRGGEQFF
CDR3 DNA: TGTGCTAGCAGTCCTGCTTTGAGGGGGGGGGAGCAGTTCTTC
V gene: TRBV7-7
J gene: TRBJ2-1
D gene: .
clone size: once